These T cell receptor beta chains were read from a single sample in a study of response to subunit inactivated influenza vaccine. TCRdb re-called the RT-PCR reads through MiXCR, storing one row per CDR3 protein. The repertoire holds 450,000 to 600,000 distinct CDR3 sequences, about 15% seen once, with 3% to 3.5% in the top ten. The sample consisted of CD4+ T cells sorted from PBMCs, taken roughly 24 months after vaccination. The receptor source for this set is a man between 50 and 69 years old who received an inactivated influenza vaccine. Both conserved end residues are part of each CDR3. D genes are given only for firm matches. Expanded clones get a size class; other rows say once, few or many, or leave the size out.

V	D	size	J	CDR3	DNA
TRBV10-3	NA	NA	TRBJ2-2	CAIGEVPNTGELFF	TGTGCCATCGGCGAAGTACCGAACACCGGGGAGCTGTTTTTT
TRBV3-1	NA	NA	TRBJ1-3	CASSLRVADTIYF	TGTGCCAGCAGCCTCCGGGTCGCGGACACCATATATTTT
TRBV5-1	TRBD1	few	TRBJ2-5	CASSLVGTGAETQYF	TGCGCCAGCAGCTTGGTCGGGACAGGGGCAGAGACCCAGTACTTC
TRBV7-2	NA	NA	TRBJ2-1	CASSLDTGRPEQFF	TGTGCCAGCAGCTTAGACACAGGCCGGCCTGAGCAGTTCTTC
TRBV28	NA	few	TRBJ2-6	CASSLIYSGANVLTF	TGTGCCAGCAGTTTAATTTACTCTGGGGCCAACGTCCTGACTTTC
TRBV14	NA	NA	TRBJ2-1	CASSRGGTLRDEQFF	TGTGCCAGCAGCAGAGGAGGTACCCTGCGGGATGAGCAGTTCTTC
TRBV20-1	NA	many	TRBJ2-7	CSARDRSYYEQYF	TGCAGTGCTAGAGACAGGTCTTACTACGAGCAGTACTTC
TRBV3-1	NA	few	TRBJ1-1	CASSHLTPGTEAFF	TGTGCCAGCAGCCACCTGACGCCGGGGACTGAAGCTTTCTTT
TRBV5-1	TRBD2	few	TRBJ2-1	CASSLGASGRNEQFF	TGCGCCAGCAGCTTGGGGGCTAGCGGGAGGAATGAGCAGTTCTTC
TRBV7-8	TRBD2	once	TRBJ2-1	CASSLRVRPAGGHNEQFF	TGTGCCAGCAGCTTACGAGTGCGCCCAGCGGGAGGCCACAATGAGCAGTTCTTC
TRBV4-3	NA	NA	TRBJ1-2	CASSHADSNYGYTF	TGCGCCAGCAGCCACGCGGACAGTAACTATGGCTACACCTTC
TRBV2	NA	NA	TRBJ1-5	CASSETRQPQHF	TGTGCCAGCAGTGAAACGCGACAGCCCCAGCATTTT
TRBV6-5	TRBD2	few	TRBJ2-5	CASSYDSPGGFQYF	TGTGCCAGCAGTTACGACTCCCCGGGGGGGTTCCAGTACTTC
TRBV4-1	NA	few	TRBJ2-2	CASSQVSPTTGELFF	TGCGCCAGCAGCCAAGTGTCTCCTACCACCGGGGAGCTGTTTTTT
TRBV20-1	NA	few	TRBJ2-3	CSQPGGPTDTQYF	TGCAGCCAGCCTGGGGGCCCCACAGATACGCAGTATTTT
TRBV21-1	NA	NA	TRBJ2-7	CASSKSVRTSGAYEQYF	TGTGCCAGCAGCAAGTCGGTCAGGACTAGCGGCGCCTACGAGCAGTACTTC
TRBV20-1	TRBD1	NA	TRBJ2-5	CSARDPGTAQETQYF	TGCAGTGCTAGAGATCCCGGGACAGCCCAAGAGACCCAGTACTTC
TRBV12-3/TRBV12-4	NA	few	TRBJ1-1	CASSFLRTEAFF	TGTGCCAGCAGTTTTTTGCGGACTGAAGCTTTCTTT
TRBV20-1	NA	many	TRBJ1-1	CSATPGFGTEAFF	TGCAGTGCTACCCCCGGGTTCGGGACTGAAGCTTTCTTT
TRBV7-2	TRBD2	NA	TRBJ2-3	CASSLEGSGVSDTQYF	TGTGCCAGCAGCTTAGAGGGTAGCGGGGTGTCAGATACGCAGTATTTT
TRBV12-3/TRBV12-4	NA	NA	TRBJ2-1	CASRRGRTYNEQFF	TGTGCCAGCAGACGGGGAAGGACCTACAATGAGCAGTTCTTC
TRBV7-9	NA	many	TRBJ2-1	CASSPGLGGWRDEQFF	TGTGCCAGCAGCCCAGGTCTCGGGGGCTGGAGAGATGAGCAGTTCTTC
TRBV20-1	TRBD2	many	TRBJ2-1	CSASEIAGVTFEQFF	TGCAGTGCTAGTGAGATCGCGGGGGTAACTTTTGAGCAGTTCTTC
TRBV11-2	TRBD1	NA	TRBJ2-5	CASSFNRDRGFQETQYF	TGTGCCAGCAGCTTCAACCGGGACAGGGGATTCCAAGAGACCCAGTACTTC
TRBV24-1	TRBD2	NA	TRBJ2-1	CATSDPLGGSTYNEQFF	TGTGCCACCAGTGACCCCCTCGGGGGGAGTACCTACAATGAGCAGTTCTTC
TRBV4-2	TRBD1	once	TRBJ1-4	CASSRGEQGDEKLFF	TGTGCCAGCAGCCGGGGAGAGCAGGGGGATGAAAAACTGTTTTTT
TRBV9	NA	NA	TRBJ1-5	CASSVEAGVGEPQHF	TGTGCCAGCAGCGTAGAGGCAGGCGTCGGGGAGCCCCAGCATTTT
TRBV6-2/TRBV6-3	TRBD1	NA	TRBJ1-1	CASTLTGRGGTEAFF	TGTGCCAGCACCCTGACAGGGAGGGGGGGCACTGAAGCTTTCTTT
TRBV29-1	NA	NA	TRBJ1-3	CSVHVPPPGNTIYF	TGCAGCGTTCACGTCCCCCCTCCTGGAAACACCATATATTTT
TRBV20-1	TRBD2	NA	TRBJ2-3	CSAPGTSGTLGTQYF	TGCAGTGCCCCCGGGACTAGCGGGACCTTGGGTACGCAGTATTTT
TRBV5-1	TRBD1	NA	TRBJ1-6	CASSVTGTGDSPLHF	TGCGCCAGCAGCGTCACCGGGACAGGGGATTCACCCCTCCACTTT
TRBV20-1	TRBD2	NA	TRBJ2-7	CSALQRGYSYEQYF	TGCAGTGCTCTTCAGCGGGGGTACTCCTACGAGCAGTACTTC
TRBV6-2/TRBV6-3	NA	few	TRBJ1-1	CASSPRLTGSTEAFF	TGTGCCAGCAGCCCACGCCTTACAGGGAGCACTGAAGCTTTCTTT
TRBV12-3/TRBV12-4	NA	NA	TRBJ2-4	CASSLSAAADIQYF	TGTGCCAGCAGTTTATCAGCGGCAGCGGACATTCAGTACTTC
TRBV9	TRBD1	NA	TRBJ2-5	CASSAGHRQGFQETQYF	TGTGCCAGCAGCGCAGGCCACCGACAGGGGTTCCAAGAGACCCAGTACTTC
TRBV20-1	TRBD1	NA	TRBJ2-1	CSAGTDRGRPIEQFF	TGCAGTGCTGGAACAGACAGGGGACGTCCAATTGAGCAGTTCTTC
TRBV7-9	TRBD1	many	TRBJ1-3	CASSRQGAGNTIYF	TGTGCCAGCAGTAGACAGGGAGCTGGAAACACCATATATTTT
TRBV7-2	NA	many	TRBJ2-7	CASSLAFEQYF	TGTGCCAGCAGCTTAGCGTTCGAGCAGTACTTC
TRBV5-1	NA	many	TRBJ2-7	CASSPSTGAYEQYF	TGCGCCAGCAGCCCTTCGACAGGAGCCTACGAGCAGTACTTC
TRBV29-1	NA	many	TRBJ1-5	CSVTSGDANQPQHF	TGCAGCGTTACCTCCGGGGACGCCAATCAGCCCCAGCATTTT
TRBV15	NA	NA	TRBJ2-5	CATSRVGRETQYF	TGTGCCACCAGCAGAGTAGGTAGAGAGACCCAGTACTTC
TRBV5-1	NA	many	TRBJ2-5	CASSLGIGYSQETQYF	TGCGCCAGCAGCTTGGGTATTGGTTACAGCCAAGAGACCCAGTACTTC
TRBV7-7	TRBD1	NA	TRBJ2-5	CASSRDREGTQYF	TGTGCCAGCAGCAGGGACAGGGAAGGGACCCAGTACTTC
TRBV4-3	NA	few	TRBJ1-4	CASSQDRAVGEKLFF	TGCGCCAGCAGCCAAGATAGGGCGGTCGGTGAAAAACTGTTTTTT
TRBV3-1	TRBD2	few	TRBJ2-1	CASRVSGSSYNEQFF	TGTGCCAGCAGGGTTAGCGGGAGCTCCTACAATGAGCAGTTCTTC
TRBV20-1	TRBD1	many	TRBJ1-2	CSANGQGLPNYGYTF	TGCAGTGCCAATGGACAGGGCTTGCCTAACTATGGCTACACCTTC
TRBV11-2	NA	NA	TRBJ2-2	CASSLRHGTGELFF	TGTGCCAGCAGCTTACGGCATGGCACCGGGGAGCTGTTTTTT
TRBV18	NA	NA	TRBJ2-2	CASSQEANTGELFF	TGTGCCAGCTCACAAGAAGCGAACACCGGGGAGCTGTTTTTT
TRBV10-3	TRBD2	many	TRBJ2-7	CAISKGKRENEQYF	TGTGCCATCAGTAAAGGGAAGCGGGAGAACGAGCAGTACTTC
TRBV20-1	NA	few	TRBJ2-3	CSARVRLGDSSTDTQYF	TGCAGTGCTAGAGTAAGACTGGGGGACTCTAGCACAGATACGCAGTATTTT
TRBV20-1	NA	NA	TRBJ2-7	CSARVSGTTYEQYF	TGCAGTGCTAGAGTATCCGGCACTACCTACGAGCAGTACTTC
TRBV10-3	NA	few	TRBJ2-1	CAISEMAGPKNEQFF	TGTGCCATCAGTGAGATGGCGGGACCTAAGAATGAGCAGTTCTTC
TRBV5-1	TRBD2	few	TRBJ2-7	CASSLEGGLAGAHPYEQYF	TGCGCCAGCAGCTTAGAGGGTGGACTAGCGGGAGCCCACCCTTACGAGCAGTACTTC
TRBV7-2	NA	few	TRBJ1-2	CASSLEGMANYGYTF	TGTGCCAGCAGCTTAGAAGGGATGGCTAACTATGGCTACACCTTC
TRBV12-3/TRBV12-4	NA	many	TRBJ1-1	CASSLTTEAFF	TGTGCCAGCAGTTTAACGACCGAAGCTTTCTTT